The sequence of this T cell receptor beta chain was determined in a study of blood T cell repertoires in COVID-19. Background on the study: Sources were T cells, B-cell-depleted T cells, or PBMCs; the material itself was cDNA or gDNA.

The CDR3 runs 15 residues. V lost 2 bases, J lost 4 bases, and 4 bases stayed unmatched. CDR1 SGHRS and CDR2 YFSETQ come from the germline V gene. In the authors' workflow: Estimates of nucleated cell counts were drawn from the amplification of reference gene primers. Only in-frame clones appear in the TCRdb table, and some are missing; sequencing was by immunoSEQ multiplex PCR. V and J calls and clone size are given by that table; D and trimming were obtained from the DNA. Found here are fewer than 350,000 clones, roughly 90% of them singletons; the top ten hold approximately 5.2%. This receptor was identified in a man between 60 and 70 years old who had recovered from COVID-19. The chain recombines TRBV5-1 with TRBJ2-2; the match to TRBD2 covers 8 bases. The sample consisted of PBMCs or T cells enriched from blood (not recorded which). The CDR3, as DNA: TGCGCCAGCAGCTTCCGAGCGGGAGTCACCGGGGAGCTGTTTTTT. It encodes CASSFRAGVTGELFF.